This T cell receptor (beta chain) was captured in a study of CD8 T cells in ankylosing spondylitis. General observations from the study: One TCR beta motif, made up of roughly 8 highly homologous variants, appeared characteristic of ankylosing spondylitis blood.

This clonotype was picked up a small number of times. No antigen is known for it. TCRdb re-called the 5' RACE reads with MiXCR, one entry per CDR3 protein. The table records roughly 240,000 distinct CDR3 sequences, over 30% of them present only once. Germline V lookup: CDR1 SSHAT, CDR2 FNYEAQ (reference sequence). V lost 5 bases to trimming and J lost 4 bases, with 11 bases between them. The CDR3 length is 13 residues. The sequencing input was blood, either unsorted or a sorted T cell fraction (not recorded which). This TCR was sampled from a male donor with ankylosing spondylitis or in good health (not recorded which). The J gene is TRBJ2-5, the V gene TRBV7-7; D gene unclear. Here the CDR3 DNA reads TGTGCCAGCAGCCATGCCCCCCGAGAGACCCAGTACTTC. Protein product: CASSHAPRETQYF.